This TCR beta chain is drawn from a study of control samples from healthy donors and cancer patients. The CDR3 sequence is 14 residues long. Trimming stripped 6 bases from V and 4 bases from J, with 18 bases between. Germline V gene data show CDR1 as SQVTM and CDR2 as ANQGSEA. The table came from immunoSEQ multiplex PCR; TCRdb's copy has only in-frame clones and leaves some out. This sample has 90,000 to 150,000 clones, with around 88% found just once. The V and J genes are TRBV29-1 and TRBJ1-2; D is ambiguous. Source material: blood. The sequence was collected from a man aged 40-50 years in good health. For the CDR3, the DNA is TGCAGCGTGGCCGCCGAAGAAGGAGGCTATGGCTACACCTTC. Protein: CSVAAEEGGYGYTF.